The T cell receptor (beta chain) described here comes from a study of shared clonotypes between healthy human individuals. About the study: Each donor's CD8 memory used one plate, CD8 naive two, each CD4 subset three.

The CDR3 sequence is 15 residues long. V was clipped by 1 base and J by 4 bases; unmatched bases: 5. Germline V lookup: CDR1 MGHRA, CDR2 YSYEKL. Every subset's genomic DNA went evenly onto several immunoSEQ plates. In the source study's methods: ImmunoSEQ output lacked quality scores and full-length reads, limiting matched filtering. Assay: immunoSEQ multiplex PCR; the TCRdb copy retains only in-frame clones and omits some. V and J calls and clone size are given by that table; D and trimming were obtained from the DNA. The sample consists of millions of clones, around 96% of them appearing once. CD45RO negativity and positive selection for CCR7 defined naive CD8 cells, a population that excluded terminally differentiated effector memory CD45RA+ cells. Those who donated, Caucasian adults without exception, all lived in Nashville, Tennessee.

This rearrangement joins TRBV4-1 to TRBJ1-1; 8 bases align to TRBD1. Source material: naive CD8+ T cells sorted from blood. The clonotype comes from a man aged 18 to 30 in good health. CDR3 sequence reads: CASSQGTGFFTEAFF. DNA for the CDR3: TGCGCCAGCAGCCAAGGGACAGGGTTCTTCACTGAAGCTTTCTTT.